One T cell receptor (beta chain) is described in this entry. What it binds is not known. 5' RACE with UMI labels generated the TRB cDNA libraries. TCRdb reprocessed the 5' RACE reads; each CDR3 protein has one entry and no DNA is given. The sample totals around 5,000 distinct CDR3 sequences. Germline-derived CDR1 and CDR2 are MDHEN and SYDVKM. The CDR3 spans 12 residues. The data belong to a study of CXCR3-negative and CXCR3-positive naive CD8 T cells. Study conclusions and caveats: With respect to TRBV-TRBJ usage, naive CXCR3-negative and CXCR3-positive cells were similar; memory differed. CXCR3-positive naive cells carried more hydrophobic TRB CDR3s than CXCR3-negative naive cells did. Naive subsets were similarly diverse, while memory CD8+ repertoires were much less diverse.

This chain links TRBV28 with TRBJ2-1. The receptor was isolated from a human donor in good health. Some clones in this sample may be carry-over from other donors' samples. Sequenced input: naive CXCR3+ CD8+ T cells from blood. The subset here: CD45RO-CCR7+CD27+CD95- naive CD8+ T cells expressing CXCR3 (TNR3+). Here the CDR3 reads CASSVLVGEQFF.